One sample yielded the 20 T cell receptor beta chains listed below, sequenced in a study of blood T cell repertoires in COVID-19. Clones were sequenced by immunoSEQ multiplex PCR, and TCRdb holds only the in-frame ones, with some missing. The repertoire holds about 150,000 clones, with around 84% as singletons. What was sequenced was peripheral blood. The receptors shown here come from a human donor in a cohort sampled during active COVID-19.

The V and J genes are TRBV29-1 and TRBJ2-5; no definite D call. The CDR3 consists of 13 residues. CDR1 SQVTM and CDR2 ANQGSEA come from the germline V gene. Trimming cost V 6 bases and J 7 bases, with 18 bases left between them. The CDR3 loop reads CSVAEITDGTQYF. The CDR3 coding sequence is TGCAGCGTGGCAGAGATCACAGATGGGACCCAGTACTTC.

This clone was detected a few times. The CDR3 DNA is TGTGCTAGTGGTTTCAGTCTGGAGGGGAGGAATCAGCCCCAGCATTTT. Its protein is CASGFSLEGRNQPQHF. The J gene is TRBJ1-5, the V gene TRBV12-5, with D tentatively TRBD1 (5 bases). Germline assignment: CDR1 LGHNT and CDR2 FRNRAP. The germline V and J ends were trimmed by 3 bases and 4 bases, with 16 bases remaining between them. This CDR3 comprises 16 residues.

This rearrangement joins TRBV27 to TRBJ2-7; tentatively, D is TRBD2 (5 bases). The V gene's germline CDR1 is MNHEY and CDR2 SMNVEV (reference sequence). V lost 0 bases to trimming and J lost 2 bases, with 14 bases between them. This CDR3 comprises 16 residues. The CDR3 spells CASSLSTGKAAYEQYF. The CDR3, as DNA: TGTGCCAGCAGTTTATCGACCGGGAAAGCGGCCTACGAGCAGTACTTC.

CDR3 sequence: CASSAQGASNYGYTF. In DNA, the CDR3 is TGTGCCAGCAGTGCCCAGGGGGCCTCTAACTATGGCTACACCTTC. The J gene is TRBJ1-2, the V gene TRBV2; TRBD1 agrees at 8 bases. This CDR3 region has 15 residues. The germline V gene encodes CDR1 SNHLY and CDR2 FYNNEI. J gave up 0 bases and V 4 bases, and 4 bases lay outside the gene matches.

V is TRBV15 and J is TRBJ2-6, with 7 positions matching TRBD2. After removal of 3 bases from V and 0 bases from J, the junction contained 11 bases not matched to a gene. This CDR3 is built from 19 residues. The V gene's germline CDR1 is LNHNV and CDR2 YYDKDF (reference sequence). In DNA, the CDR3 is TGTGCCACCAGCAGGGGGAGGGGACCCTCTTCCTCTGGGGCCAACGTCCTGACTTTC. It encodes CATSRGRGPSSSGANVLTF.

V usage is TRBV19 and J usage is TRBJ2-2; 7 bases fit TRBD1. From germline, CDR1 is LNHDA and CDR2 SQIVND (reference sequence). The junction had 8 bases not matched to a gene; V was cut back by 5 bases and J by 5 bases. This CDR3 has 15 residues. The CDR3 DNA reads TGTGCCAGTAGTCTGAATGACAGGGCGACCGGGGAGCTGTTTTTT. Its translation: CASSLNDRATGELFF.

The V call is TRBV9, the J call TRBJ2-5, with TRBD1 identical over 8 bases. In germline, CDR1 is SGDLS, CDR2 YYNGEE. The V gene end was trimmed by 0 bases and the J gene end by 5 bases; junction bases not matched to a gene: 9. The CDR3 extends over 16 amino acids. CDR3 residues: CASSVAARGRRETQYF. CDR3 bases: TGTGCCAGCAGCGTAGCAGCCAGGGGGCGTCGGGAGACCCAGTACTTC.

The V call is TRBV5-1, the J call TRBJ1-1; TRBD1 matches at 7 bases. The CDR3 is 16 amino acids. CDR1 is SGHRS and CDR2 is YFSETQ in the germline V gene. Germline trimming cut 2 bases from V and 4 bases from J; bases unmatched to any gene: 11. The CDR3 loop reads CASSLQGSSTTTEAFF. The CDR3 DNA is TGCGCCAGCAGCTTACAGGGGAGCTCTACTACCACTGAAGCTTTCTTT.

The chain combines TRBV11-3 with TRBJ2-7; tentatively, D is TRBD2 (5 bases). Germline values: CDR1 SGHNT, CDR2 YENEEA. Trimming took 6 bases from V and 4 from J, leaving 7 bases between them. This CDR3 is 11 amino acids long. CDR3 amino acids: CASSRTYEQYF. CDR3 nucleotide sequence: TGTGCCAGCAGTCGGACTTACGAGCAGTACTTC.

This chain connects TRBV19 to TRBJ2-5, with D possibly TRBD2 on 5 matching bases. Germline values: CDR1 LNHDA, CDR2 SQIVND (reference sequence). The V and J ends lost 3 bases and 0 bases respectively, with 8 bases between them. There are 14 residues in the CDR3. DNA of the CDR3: TGTGCCAGTAGTATCCCCGGGGACCAAGAGACCCAGTACTTC. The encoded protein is CASSIPGDQETQYF.

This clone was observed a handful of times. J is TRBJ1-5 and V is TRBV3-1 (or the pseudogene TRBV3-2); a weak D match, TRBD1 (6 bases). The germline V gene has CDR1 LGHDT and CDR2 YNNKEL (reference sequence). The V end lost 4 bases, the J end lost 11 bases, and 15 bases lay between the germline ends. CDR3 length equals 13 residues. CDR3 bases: TGTGCCAGCAGCCCAGCGGGGGCCTCGTCCCAGCATTTT. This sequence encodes CASSPAGASSQHF.

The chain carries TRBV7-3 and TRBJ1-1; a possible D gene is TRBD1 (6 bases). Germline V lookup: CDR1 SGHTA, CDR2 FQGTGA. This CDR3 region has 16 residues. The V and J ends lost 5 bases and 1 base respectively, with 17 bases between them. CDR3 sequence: CASSPTGGRWNTEAFF. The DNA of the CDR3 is TGTGCCAGCAGCCCCACGGGGGGCCGATGGAACACTGAAGCTTTCTTT. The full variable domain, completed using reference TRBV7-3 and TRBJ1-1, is GAGVSQTPSNKVTEKGKYVELRCDPISGHTALYWYRQSLGQGPEFLIYFQGTGAADDSGLPNDRFFAVRPEGSVSTLKIQRTERGDSAVYLCASSPTGGRWNTEAFFGQGTRLTVV.

The CDR3 loop reads CASSGGTGVTEAFF. CDR3 bases: TGTGCCAGCAGCGGCGGGACAGGGGTGACTGAAGCTTTCTTT. The chain couples TRBV5-4 to TRBJ1-1; 10 nucleotides align to TRBD1. CDR1 and CDR2 (germline): SGHNT, YYREEE (reference sequence). CDR3 length: 14 residues. Trimming took 4 bases from V and 5 from J; bases not matched to a gene: 5. The whole variable domain, remainder taken from reference TRBV5-4 and TRBJ1-1, is ETGVTQSPTHLIKTRGQQVTLRCSSQSGHNTVSWYQQALGQGPQFIFQYYREEENGRGNFPPRFSGLQFPNYSSELNVNALELDDSALYLCASSGGTGVTEAFFGQGTRLTVV.

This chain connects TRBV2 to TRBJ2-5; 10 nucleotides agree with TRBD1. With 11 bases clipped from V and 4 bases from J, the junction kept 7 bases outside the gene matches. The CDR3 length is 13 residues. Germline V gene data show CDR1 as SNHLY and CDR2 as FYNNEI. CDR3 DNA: TGTGCCGGATGCCGGGACAGGGGAGAGACCCAGTACTTC. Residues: CAGCRDRGETQYF.

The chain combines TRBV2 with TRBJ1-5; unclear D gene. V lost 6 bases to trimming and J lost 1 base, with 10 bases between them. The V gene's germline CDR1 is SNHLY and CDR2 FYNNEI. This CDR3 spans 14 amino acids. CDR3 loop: CASSRETSNQPQHF. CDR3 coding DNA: TGTGCCAGCAGCCGGGAAACCAGCAATCAGCCCCAGCATTTT. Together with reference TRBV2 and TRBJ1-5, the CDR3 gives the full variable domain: EPEVTQTPSHQVTQMGQEVILRCVPISNHLYFYWYRQILGQKVEFLVSFYNNEISEKSEIFDDQFSVERPDGSNFTLKIRSTKLEDSAMYFCASSRETSNQPQHFGDGTRLSIL.

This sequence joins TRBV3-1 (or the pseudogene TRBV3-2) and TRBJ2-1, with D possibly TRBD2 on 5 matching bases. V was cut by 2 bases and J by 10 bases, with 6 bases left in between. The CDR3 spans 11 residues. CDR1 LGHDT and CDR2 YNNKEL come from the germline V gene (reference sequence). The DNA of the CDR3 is TGTGCCAGCAGCCAAACGGGGGAGCAGTTCTTC. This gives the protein CASSQTGEQFF.

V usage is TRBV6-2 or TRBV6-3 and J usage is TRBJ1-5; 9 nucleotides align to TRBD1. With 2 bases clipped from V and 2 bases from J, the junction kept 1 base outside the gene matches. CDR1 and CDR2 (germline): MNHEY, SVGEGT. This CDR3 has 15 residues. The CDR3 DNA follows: TGTGCCAGCAGTTACGGACAGGGGCGCAATCAGCCCCAGCATTTT. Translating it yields CASSYGQGRNQPQHF.

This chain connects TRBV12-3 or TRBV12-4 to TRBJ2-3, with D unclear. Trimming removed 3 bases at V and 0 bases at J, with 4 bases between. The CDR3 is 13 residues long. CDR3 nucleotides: TGTGCCAGCAGTTTTAGAAGCACAGATACGCAGTATTTT. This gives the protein CASSFRSTDTQYF.

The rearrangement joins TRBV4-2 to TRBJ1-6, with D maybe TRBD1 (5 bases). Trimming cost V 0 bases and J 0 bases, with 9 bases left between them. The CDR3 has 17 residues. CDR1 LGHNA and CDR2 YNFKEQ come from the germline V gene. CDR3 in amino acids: CASSQDGGGSYNSPLHF. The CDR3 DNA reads TGTGCCAGCAGCCAAGATGGGGGAGGCTCCTATAATTCACCCCTCCACTTT.

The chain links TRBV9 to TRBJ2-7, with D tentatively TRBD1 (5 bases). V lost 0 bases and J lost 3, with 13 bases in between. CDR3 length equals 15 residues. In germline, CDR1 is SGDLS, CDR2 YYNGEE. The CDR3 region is CASSVEGAGFYEQYF. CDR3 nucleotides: TGTGCCAGCAGCGTAGAAGGGGCAGGCTTCTACGAGCAGTACTTC.